A selection of T cell receptor beta chains follows, all from one sample in a study of blood T cells in healthy people across ages. TCRdb called the 5' RACE reads again in MiXCR, with one record for every CDR3 protein. The top ten clones hold 25% to 35% of a sample with about 680,000 distinct CDR3 sequences, around half of them seen once. Sequencing input: blood. The receptors derive from a woman aged 60-75 years in good health. CDR3s include the opening cysteine and the closing phenylalanine or tryptophan. Fields, in order: J gene, V gene, CDR3 protein.

. | TRBV7-2 | CASSFGTGQGETQYF
TRBJ2-5 | TRBV7-2 | CASSRPWGSETQYF
TRBJ2-3 | TRBV29-1 | CSVDGTSPTDTQYF
TRBJ1-2 | TRBV20-1 | CSARGLRNNYGYTF
TRBJ2-1 | TRBV20-1 | CSAPGGLAGGSYNEQFF
TRBJ1-4 | TRBV20-1 | CSARGGEGEKLFF
TRBJ2-7 | TRBV20-1 | CSARDPREFSYEQYF
TRBJ2-7 | TRBV7-2 | CASSSRSNYEQYF
TRBJ2-5 | TRBV12-3/TRBV12-4 | CASREGQGEETQYF
TRBJ2-7 | TRBV28 | CASRQEALSYEQYF
TRBJ2-1 | TRBV6-2/TRBV6-3 | CASSYPSYGSNTYEQFF
TRBJ2-1 | TRBV29-1 | CSVRAGDENEQFF
TRBJ2-3 | TRBV11-2 | CANSPSGRGTDTQYF
TRBJ2-5 | TRBV20-1 | CSARALGRSETQYF
TRBJ2-6 | TRBV27 | CASRPPLAGVSGANVLTF
TRBJ2-3 | TRBV20-1 | CSASFRGRGLDTQYF
TRBJ2-2 | TRBV15 | CATSRAAPTNTGELFF
TRBJ1-2 | TRBV7-2 | CASSAGTGRGYGYTF
TRBJ1-2 | TRBV15 | CATSPRALGSGGYTF
TRBJ1-6 | TRBV27 | CASSLYRGASSSYNSPLHF
TRBJ1-5 | TRBV18 | CASSGGAGGQPQHF
TRBJ2-5 | TRBV5-1 | CASSIYGTGEEETQYF
TRBJ2-2 | TRBV28 | CASSSGGSGMATGELFF
TRBJ1-1 | TRBV10-3 | CAIGGQSLNTEAFF
. | TRBV20-1 | CSARDPSGNIQYF
TRBJ2-7 | TRBV4-3 | CASGKTFLYEQYF
TRBJ2-7 | TRBV29-1 | CSGGLAGAEQYF
TRBJ2-1 | TRBV29-1 | CSVMDSSSYNEQFF
. | TRBV4-2 | CASSQSAQGRGDEQYF
TRBJ2-5 | TRBV28 | CASSRGTGGPQETQYF
TRBJ2-1 | TRBV5-1 | CASRDRENNEQFF
TRBJ2-7 | TRBV6-6 | CASKYGGLPSEQYF
TRBJ2-3 | TRBV4-2 | CASSQAGQDTDTQYF
. | TRBV28 | CASRREGMGEQYF
TRBJ1-2 | TRBV10-3 | CAISESLQLSYGYTF
TRBJ1-2 | TRBV7-9 | CASSLGQDPNYGYTF
TRBJ2-4 | TRBV20-1 | CSARWTGQNIQYF
TRBJ2-1 | TRBV7-3 | CASSLRQGQTDTQFF
TRBJ2-3 | TRBV2 | CTSSEAYRDRGTDTQYF
. | TRBV6-5 | CASSSPVAGLYEQYF
. | TRBV6-2/TRBV6-3 | CASTPLAGGNYNEQYF
TRBJ2-5 | TRBV11-1 | CASSFNLGGETQYF
TRBJ2-5 | TRBV6-2/TRBV6-3 | CASRGMGTSETQYF
TRBJ2-3 | TRBV4-1 | CASSQVGLAGAQYF